This T cell receptor beta chain was retrieved from a study of a mutant IDH1 vaccine in newly diagnosed glioma. About the study: In weeks 1, 3, 5, 7, 11, 15, 19 and 23, patients were vaccinated. Either 4-6 weeks after radiotherapy alone or alongside temozolomide, vaccination was begun.

This clone was detected only a few times. Its specificity is not known. The table came from immunoSEQ multiplex PCR; TCRdb's copy has only in-frame clones and leaves some out. The sample holds roughly 60,000 clones, around 84% seen once. Time point here: week 5, during vaccination. Topical imiquimod accompanied each vaccine dose, which consisted of 300 ug of mutant IDH1 20-mer peptide. New WHO grade 3 or 4 IDH1-mutant, ATRX-lost astrocytomas were present in all donors. The specimen comprised PBMCs, sampled from a glioma patient whose treatment included an IDH1 peptide vaccine. The sequence was obtained from a woman aged 50 to 65 with glioma.

CDR3 in amino acids: CASSLDRTAYGYTF. In DNA form, the CDR3 reads TGTGCCAGCTCCCTGGACAGGACCGCCTATGGCTACACCTTC. The V call is TRBV9, the J call TRBJ1-2; 7 bases map to TRBD1. There are 14 residues in the CDR3. CDR1 and CDR2 (germline): SGDLS, YYNGEE. With V trimmed by 7 bases and J by 4 bases, 10 bases remained unmatched.